The next 15 T cell receptor beta chains were all read from a single sample in a study of preoperative IRX-2 immunotherapy in early breast cancer. Treatment denoted: preoperative locoregional IRX-2 cytokine immunotherapy. This table comes from immunoSEQ multiplex PCR, and its TCRdb copy is limited to in-frame clones, with some not included. The table has 35,000 to 40,000 clones, 80% to 90% seen once. This material consisted of lymph node tissue, taken after IRX-2 immunotherapy. These receptors came from a human donor with breast cancer.

V gene TRBV11-3 combines with J gene TRBJ1-6, with D unclear. Trimming stripped 3 bases from V and 10 bases from J, with 16 bases between. CDR3 length equals 15 residues. In germline, CDR1 is SGHNT, CDR2 YENEEA. The CDR3 DNA follows: TGTGCCAGCAGCTTGGTGGCTTCAGAACTCTCACCCCTCCACTTT. It codes for CASSLVASELSPLHF.

The chain recombines TRBV6-8 with TRBJ2-1, with D perhaps TRBD2 (5 bases). This CDR3 is 14 amino acids long. Trimming removed 2 bases at V and 4 bases at J, with 9 bases between. Germline CDR1 and CDR2: MNHGY and SAAAGT. In DNA form, the CDR3 reads TGTGCCAGCAGTTACCGAGGGCTATACAATGAGCAGTTCTTC. As protein: CASSYRGLYNEQFF.

The chain recombines TRBV5-1 with TRBJ1-1; 7 positions match TRBD1. CDR3 length equals 17 residues. The germline gives CDR1 SGHRS, CDR2 YFSETQ. V lost 6 bases to trimming and J lost 0 bases; unmatched junction nucleotides: 14. The CDR3, as DNA: TGCGCCAGCAATCTAGGGGGACAGCGGTTTCTGAACACTGAAGCTTTCTTT. Translating it yields CASNLGGQRFLNTEAFF.

This clone has a single count. V and J are TRBV10-2 and TRBJ2-1; TRBD2 agrees at 10 bases. The CDR3 consists of 16 residues. The germline V gene has CDR1 WSHSY and CDR2 SAAADI. The V and J ends lost 4 bases and 7 bases, in that order; junction bases with no gene match: 10. The chain's CDR3 is CASSGMRTSGKNEQFF. The CDR3 nucleotides read TGCGCCAGCAGTGGGATGAGGACTAGCGGTAAGAATGAGCAGTTCTTC.

This sequence joins TRBV7-7 and TRBJ2-7, with TRBD2 matching 8 bases. After removal of 1 base from V and 4 bases from J, the junction contained 6 bases not matched to a gene. The germline CDR1 and CDR2 sequences are SSHAT and FNYEAQ (reference sequence). The CDR3 sequence is 15 residues long. CDR3 nucleotides: TGTGCCAGCAGCTTAGTGGCGGGGGGACGGTACGAGCAGTACTTC. Translation gives CASSLVAGGRYEQYF.

This clone was picked up a small number of times. This sequence joins TRBV14 and TRBJ1-4; perhaps TRBD1 as D (6 bases). CDR3 length: 12 amino acids. The germline CDR1 and CDR2 sequences are SGHDN and FVKESK. V dropped 5 bases and J dropped 13 bases, with 14 bases sitting between them. The CDR3 DNA reads TGTGCCAGCAGCGCGAACAGGGAGTCACTGTTTTTT. Protein: CASSANRESLFF.

Worth noting for this clone: A read error may account for a junction end that differs from germline. V is TRBV15 and J is TRBJ1-3; D gene ambiguous. The CDR3 is 15 residues long. CDR1 is LNHNV and CDR2 is YYDKDF in the germline V gene (reference sequence). The CDR3 DNA sequence: TGTGCCACTAGCAGAGATCGTAGCTCTGGAAACACCATATATTTT. Its protein product is CATSRDRSSGNTIYF.

The V and J genes are TRBV30 and TRBJ1-2, with D uncertain. V lost 0 bases to trimming and J lost 7 bases, with 6 bases between them. The CDR3 has 11 amino acids. Per the germline V gene, CDR1 is GTSNPN and CDR2 is SVGIG (reference sequence). The CDR3 DNA is TGTGCCTGGAGTGTCCGACCTGGCTACACCTTC. It codes for CAWSVRPGYTF.

The V and J genes are TRBV5-1 and TRBJ2-7; D is perhaps TRBD1 (6 bases). CDR3 size: 15 residues. The V and J ends lost 5 bases and 0 bases respectively, with 15 bases between them. Germline V gives CDR1 SGHRS, CDR2 YFSETQ. Here the CDR3 DNA reads TGCGCCAGCAGTCCCACTCAGGGGAGCTCCTACGAGCAGTACTTC. Protein product: CASSPTQGSSYEQYF.

This rearrangement joins TRBV6-8 to TRBJ2-3; the D gene is possibly TRBD1 (6 bases). Germline V lookup: CDR1 MNHGY, CDR2 SAAAGT. The length of the CDR3 is 14 residues. Trimming removed 6 bases at V and 2 bases at J, with 12 bases between. The CDR3, as DNA: TGTGCCAGCAGAGACAGGCTACCCACAGATACGCAGTATTTT. It specifies CASRDRLPTDTQYF.

The genes are TRBV5-1 and TRBJ2-5, with D perhaps matching TRBD2 (5 bases). Per germline, CDR1 SGHRS and CDR2 YFSETQ. V was pared by 0 bases and J by 14 bases, with 23 bases between. The CDR3 has 15 residues. The DNA for the CDR3 is TGCGCCAGCAGCTTGGGATACTATGGGGAGTCTAGCCCATACTTC. The encoded protein is CASSLGYYGESSPYF. Based on the CDR3 plus reference TRBV5-1 and TRBJ2-5, the full variable domain is KAGVTQTPRYLIKTRGQQVTLSCSPISGHRSVSWYQQTPGQGLQFLFEYFSETQRNKGNFPGRFSGRQFSNSRSEMNVSTLELGDSALYLCASSLGYYGESSPYFGPGTRLLVL.

The chain employs TRBV6-8 and TRBJ1-1; tentative D call: TRBD1 (6 bases). From germline, CDR1 is MNHGY and CDR2 SAAAGT. There are 16 residues in the CDR3. V shed 2 bases and J shed 6 bases, with 19 bases lying between them. DNA for the CDR3: TGTGCCAGCAGTTACGCTGGGGGGCGCGGAAGGCCTGAAGCTTTCTTT. This sequence encodes CASSYAGGRGRPEAFF.

This clone was seen more than once but under ten times. J is TRBJ1-4 and V is TRBV14, with D tentatively TRBD1 (5 bases). CDR1 and CDR2 from the germline V gene are SGHDN and FVKESK. This CDR3 spans 17 amino acids. Trimming took off 2 bases at V and 4 bases at J, with 17 bases between the two ends. CDR3 sequence: CASSQLTGVQGNEKLFF. The CDR3, as DNA: TGTGCCAGCAGCCAACTAACGGGGGTTCAGGGTAATGAAAAACTGTTTTTT.

The gene calls are TRBV6-8 and TRBJ1-2; 7 positions agree with TRBD1. The length of the CDR3 is 16 residues. V was pared by 1 base and J by 0 bases, with 5 bases of the junction left unmatched. Germline assignment: CDR1 MNHGY and CDR2 SAAAGT. The CDR3 DNA follows: TGTGCCAGCAGTTACTACAGGGGCTCGCCTAACTATGGCTACACCTTC. This codes for CASSYYRGSPNYGYTF.

The chain couples TRBV27 to TRBJ1-4, with TRBD1 identical over 7 bases. J lost 5 bases, V lost 2 bases, and 5 bases had no gene match. The CDR3 is 15 residues long. Per germline, CDR1 MNHEY and CDR2 SMNVEV (reference sequence). CDR3 loop: CASSLGTELNEKLFF. As DNA, the CDR3 is TGTGCCAGCAGTTTAGGGACAGAATTGAATGAAAAACTGTTTTTT. Filled out from reference TRBV27 and TRBJ1-4, the complete variable domain reads EAQVTQNPRYLITVTGKKLTVTCSQNMNHEYMSWYRQDPGLGLRQIYYSMNVEVTDKGDVPEGYKVSRKEKRNFPLILESPSPNQTSLYFCASSLGTELNEKLFFGSGTQLSVL.